This T cell receptor (beta chain) was identified during a study of T-cell reconstitution after alpha-beta-depleted transplantation in children. The V gene end was trimmed by 4 bases and the J gene end by 8 bases; junction bases not matched to a gene: 6. This CDR3 is 13 amino acids long. The germline V gene encodes CDR1 MNHEY and CDR2 SMNVEV (reference sequence). Unique molecular identifiers were incorporated into the prepared TCRbeta library. A single record per CDR3 protein comes from TCRdb applying MiXCR to the PCR reads. The sample yields just over 70,000 distinct CDR3 sequences, 5.5% to 7.5% seen once.

This sequence originates from a human donor who donated a stem cell graft to a child with acute lymphoblastic leukemia. V usage is TRBV27 and J usage is TRBJ1-2, with 8 bases identical to TRBD1. This specimen was PBMCs from the stem cell graft donor, taken from the stem cell graft. The CDR3, as DNA: TGTGCCAGCAGTTCGATCAGGGGGCAGGGCTACACCTTC. As protein: CASSSIRGQGYTF.